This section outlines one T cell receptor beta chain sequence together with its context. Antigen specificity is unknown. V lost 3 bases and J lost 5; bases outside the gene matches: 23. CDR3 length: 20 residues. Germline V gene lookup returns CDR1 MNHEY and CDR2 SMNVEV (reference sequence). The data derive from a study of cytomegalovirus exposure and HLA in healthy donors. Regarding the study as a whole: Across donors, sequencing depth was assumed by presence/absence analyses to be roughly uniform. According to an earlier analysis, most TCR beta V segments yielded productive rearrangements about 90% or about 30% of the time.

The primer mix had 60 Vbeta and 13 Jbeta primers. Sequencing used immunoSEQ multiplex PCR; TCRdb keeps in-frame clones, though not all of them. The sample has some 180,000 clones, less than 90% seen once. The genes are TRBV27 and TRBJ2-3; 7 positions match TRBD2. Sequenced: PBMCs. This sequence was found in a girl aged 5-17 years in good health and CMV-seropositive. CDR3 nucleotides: TGTGCCAGCAGTTTTCTCCGAGATGTGGGATCGGGCGGGAGTCAAGATACGCAGTATTTT. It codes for CASSFLRDVGSGGSQDTQYF.